The table lists the clone carrying this TCR beta chain with a few counts. The data were taken from a study of control samples from healthy donors and cancer patients. TCRdb keeps only in-frame clones here, not all; method: immunoSEQ multiplex PCR. Of thousands of clones in the sample, roughly 85% were seen once. In germline, CDR1 is MDHEN, CDR2 SYDVKM. Between the trimmed V and J ends, which lost 1 base and 8 bases, there was a span of 5 bases. The CDR3 consists of 12 residues. The TCR sequence derives from an older man with lung cancer. This chain links TRBV28 with TRBJ2-2; no clear D. The sample was PBMCs. The CDR3 nucleotides are TGTGCCAGCAGTTTATTCGGGGGGGAGCTGTTTTTT. Its translation is CASSLFGGELFF.